This is a list of T cell receptor beta chains from one sample in a study of T cell changes during pregnancy in multiple sclerosis. Here immunoSEQ multiplex PCR was the method, and the copy in TCRdb shows in-frame clones only, minus some. In the table there are about 73,000 clones, roughly nine tenths of which are singletons. The material was peripheral blood, obtained after pregnancy. All receptors come from a female donor in good health, enrolled as a control in a pregnancy study. Both conserved end residues are part of each CDR3. Clone size, where shown, is once, few, many, or a class for clones that have expanded.

abundance: -
v_gene: TRBV14
j_gene: TRBJ2-7
CDR3aa: CASSQASGPGWEQYF

abundance: -
v_gene: TRBV5-1
j_gene: TRBJ1-2
CDR3aa: CASSSYGQRANYGYTF

abundance: -
v_gene: TRBV5-1
j_gene: TRBJ2-3
CDR3aa: CASSLPGLASSTDTQYF

abundance: -
v_gene: TRBV4-3
j_gene: TRBJ2-1
CDR3aa: CASSQEWGGLYNEQFF

abundance: -
v_gene: TRBV5-1
j_gene: TRBJ2-1
CDR3aa: CASSFGGGARNEQFF

abundance: once
v_gene: TRBV7-2
j_gene: TRBJ2-7
CDR3aa: CASTSRRDDEQYF

abundance: -
v_gene: TRBV6-4
j_gene: TRBJ2-1
CDR3aa: CASSDSWSGEQFF

abundance: -
v_gene: TRBV10-3
j_gene: TRBJ1-2
CDR3aa: CAISKTGGDYGYTF

abundance: once
v_gene: TRBV30
j_gene: TRBJ2-1
CDR3aa: CAWSGTGGWFNEQFF

abundance: -
v_gene: TRBV7-9
j_gene: TRBJ1-2
CDR3aa: CASSPPTGGGGYTF

abundance: -
v_gene: TRBV7-2
j_gene: TRBJ2-1
CDR3aa: CASSSPQGNEQFF

abundance: -
v_gene: TRBV15
j_gene: TRBJ2-3
CDR3aa: CATSDFPGTTSTDTQYF

abundance: -
v_gene: TRBV4-1
j_gene: TRBJ2-3
CDR3aa: CASSQESGGGTDTQYF